This TCR beta chain came from a study of T cells after yellow fever vaccination. The authors made TCR cDNA by 5'RACE template switching, adding a universal primer site and UMIs. TCRdb re-called the 5' RACE reads with MiXCR, one entry per CDR3 protein. The table has 350,000 to 450,000 distinct CDR3 sequences, 6% to 8% seen once. Germline CDR1 is SNHLY and CDR2 is FYNNEI. The CDR3 spans 15 residues. V shed 6 bases and J 5 bases; nucleotides not matched to a gene: 9. This receptor was obtained from a man aged 25-45 years who received the YFV17D yellow fever vaccine. The sequenced sample was PBMCs, obtained 5 days after the yellow fever booster vaccination. This chain joins TRBV2 and TRBJ1-1, with TRBD1 identical over 10 bases. CDR3 nucleotides: TGTGCCAGCAGACCGGGACAGGGGACGGGTACTGAAGCTTTCTTT. Translating gives CASRPGQGTGTEAFF. Based on the CDR3 plus reference TRBV2 and TRBJ1-1, the full variable domain is EPEVTQTPSHQVTQMGQEVILRCVPISNHLYFYWYRQILGQKVEFLVSFYNNEISEKSEIFDDQFSVERPDGSNFTLKIRSTKLEDSAMYFCASRPGQGTGTEAFFGQGTRLTVV.